Sequencing of this TCR beta chain was carried out in a study of ipilimumab plus nivolumab after autologous stem cell transplantation. Method: immunoSEQ multiplex PCR; TCRdb's copy keeps in-frame clones and lacks some. The table includes several thousand clones, about 80% detected once. Ipilimumab, 1 mg/kg, started 14 to 28 days after autologous transplant. Patients received nivolumab 3 mg/kg at weeks 1, 4, 7, 10, then fortnightly to week 26. With 0 bases removed from V and 3 bases from J, the gap between germline ends came to 14 bases. The CDR3 runs 16 residues. Germline CDR1 LGHNA, CDR2 YSLEER. This clone was counted between two and nine times.

V is TRBV4-3 and J is TRBJ1-1, with D tentatively TRBD1 (6 bases). The starting material was PBMCs, obtained in a trial of ipilimumab plus nivolumab as post-transplant consolidation. The receptor comes from a male donor with multiple myeloma. CDR3 protein: CASSQDFSDRYTEAFF. The CDR3 DNA sequence: TGCGCCAGCAGCCAAGATTTTTCGGACAGATACACTGAAGCTTTCTTT.